This T cell receptor (beta chain) stems from a study of shared clonotypes between healthy human individuals. Trimming pared 0 bases from V and 2 bases from J, leaving 11 bases between. CDR3 length equals 15 residues. CDR1 is SGDLS, CDR2 YYNGEE, per germline. Positively selected for CCR7, the CD45RO-negative cells used as naive CD8 cells excluded terminally differentiated effector memory CD45RA+ cells. Sequenced by immunoSEQ multiplex PCR; TCRdb stores in-frame clones only, minus some. This sample has some 600,000 clones; roughly 96% occur once, and the top ten carry about 0.11%. This clone was observed once.

Sequencing input: naive CD8+ T cells sorted from blood. This rearrangement joins TRBV9 to TRBJ1-1; the D is unclear. The sequence derives from a woman aged 25 to 45 in good health. This chain's CDR3 is CASSVVPRTNTEAFF. The CDR3 nucleotides read TGTGCCAGCAGCGTAGTCCCCAGGACCAACACTGAAGCTTTCTTT.